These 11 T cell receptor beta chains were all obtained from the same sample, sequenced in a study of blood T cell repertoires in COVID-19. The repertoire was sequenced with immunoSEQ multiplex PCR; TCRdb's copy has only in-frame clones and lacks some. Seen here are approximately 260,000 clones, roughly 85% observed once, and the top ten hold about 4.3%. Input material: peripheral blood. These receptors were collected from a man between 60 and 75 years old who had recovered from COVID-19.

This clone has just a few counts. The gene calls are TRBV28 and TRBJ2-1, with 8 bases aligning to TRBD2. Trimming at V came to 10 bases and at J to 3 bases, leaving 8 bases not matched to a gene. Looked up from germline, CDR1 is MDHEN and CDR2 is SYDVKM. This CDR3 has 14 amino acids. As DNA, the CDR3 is TGTGCCACCGAAGGGACTAGTAGCTACAATGAGCAGTTCTTC. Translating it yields CATEGTSSYNEQFF.

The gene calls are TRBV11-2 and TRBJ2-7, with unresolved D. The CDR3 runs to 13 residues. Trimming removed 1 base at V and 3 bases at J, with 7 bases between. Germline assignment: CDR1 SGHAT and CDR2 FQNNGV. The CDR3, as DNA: TGTGCCAGCAGCTTAGTCCCAGACTACGAGCAGTACTTC. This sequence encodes CASSLVPDYEQYF.

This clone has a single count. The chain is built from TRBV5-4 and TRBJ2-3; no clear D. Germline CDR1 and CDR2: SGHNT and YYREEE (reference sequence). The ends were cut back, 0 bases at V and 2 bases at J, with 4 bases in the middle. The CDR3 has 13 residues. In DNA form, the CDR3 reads TGTGCCAGCAGCTTGGGGCCCACAGATACGCAGTATTTT. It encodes CASSLGPTDTQYF.

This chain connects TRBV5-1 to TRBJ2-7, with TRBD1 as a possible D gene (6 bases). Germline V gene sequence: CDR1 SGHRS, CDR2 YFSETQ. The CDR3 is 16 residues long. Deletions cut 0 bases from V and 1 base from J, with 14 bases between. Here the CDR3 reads CASSLGYRAPSYEQYF. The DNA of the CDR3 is TGCGCCAGCAGCTTGGGCTACAGGGCCCCATCCTACGAGCAGTACTTC.

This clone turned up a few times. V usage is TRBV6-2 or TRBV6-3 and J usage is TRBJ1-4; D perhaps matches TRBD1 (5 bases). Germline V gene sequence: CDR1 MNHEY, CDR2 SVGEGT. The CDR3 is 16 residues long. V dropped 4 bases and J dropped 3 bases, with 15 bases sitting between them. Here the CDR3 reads CASSSPAGRANEKLFF. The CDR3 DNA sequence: TGTGCCAGCAGTTCCCCGGCGGGGCGCGCTAATGAAAAACTGTTTTTT.

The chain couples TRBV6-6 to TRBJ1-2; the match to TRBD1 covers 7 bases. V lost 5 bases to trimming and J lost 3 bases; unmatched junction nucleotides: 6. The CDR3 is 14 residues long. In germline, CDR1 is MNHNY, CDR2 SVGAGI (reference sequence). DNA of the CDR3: TGTGCCAGCAGTCGCGACAGGGATTACTATGGCTACACCTTC. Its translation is CASSRDRDYYGYTF.

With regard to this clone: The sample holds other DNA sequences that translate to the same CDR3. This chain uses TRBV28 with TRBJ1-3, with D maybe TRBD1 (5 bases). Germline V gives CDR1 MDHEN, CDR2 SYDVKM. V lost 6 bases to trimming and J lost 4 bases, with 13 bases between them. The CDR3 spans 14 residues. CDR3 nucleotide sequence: TGTGCCAGCAGCCCCCAGGGATCCGGAAACACCATATATTTT. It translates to CASSPQGSGNTIYF.

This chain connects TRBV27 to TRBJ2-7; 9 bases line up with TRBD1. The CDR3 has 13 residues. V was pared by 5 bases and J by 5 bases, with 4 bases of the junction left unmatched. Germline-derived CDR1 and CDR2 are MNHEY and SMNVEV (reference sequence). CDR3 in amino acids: CASSRTGVHEQYF. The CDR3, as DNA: TGTGCCAGCAGTAGGACAGGGGTCCACGAGCAGTACTTC.

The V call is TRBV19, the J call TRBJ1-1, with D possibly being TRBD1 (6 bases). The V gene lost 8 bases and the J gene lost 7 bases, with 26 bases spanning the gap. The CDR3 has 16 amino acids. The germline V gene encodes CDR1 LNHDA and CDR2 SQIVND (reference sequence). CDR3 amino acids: CASSDPRGATLGEAFF. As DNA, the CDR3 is TGTGCCAGTTCCGACCCTCGGGGGGCGACCCTGGGTGAAGCTTTCTTT.

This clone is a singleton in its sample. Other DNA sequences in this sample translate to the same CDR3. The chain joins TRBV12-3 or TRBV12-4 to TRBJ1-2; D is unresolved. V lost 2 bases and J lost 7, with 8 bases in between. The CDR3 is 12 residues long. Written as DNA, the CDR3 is TGTGCCAGCAGTTTAACCGGTTCTGGCTACACCTTC. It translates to CASSLTGSGYTF.

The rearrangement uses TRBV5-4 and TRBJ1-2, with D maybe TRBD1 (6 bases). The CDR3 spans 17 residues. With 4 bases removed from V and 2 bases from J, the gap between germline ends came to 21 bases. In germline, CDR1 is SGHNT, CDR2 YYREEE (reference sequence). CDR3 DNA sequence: TGTGCCAGCAGCGCGGCGCAGCTTAGGACAGTGAACTATGGCTACACCTTC. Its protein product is CASSAAQLRTVNYGYTF.